This TCR beta chain was retrieved from a study of blood T cell repertoires in COVID-19. Looking at the study overall: T cells, B-cell-depleted T cells, or PBMCs provided the cDNA or gDNA that served as material.

CDR1 is SGHTA and CDR2 is FQGTGA in the germline V gene. The junction had 5 bases not matched to a gene; V was cut back by 5 bases and J by 5 bases. The CDR3 runs to 13 residues. Each participant's cohort was designated according to participant-reported clinical history. Original data processing: Nucleated cell number was recorded as an estimate derived from reference gene primer amplification. Assay: immunoSEQ multiplex PCR; the TCRdb copy retains only in-frame clones and omits some. The V and J calls and clone size were taken over from that table, and D and trimming were inferred from the DNA. The sample has hundreds of thousands of clones, 85% to 90% seen once.

The origin of this receptor is a man in his forties who had recovered from COVID-19. The chain combines TRBV7-3 with TRBJ1-1, with 7 positions matching TRBD1. Sequenced material: PBMCs or T cells enriched from blood (not recorded which). The CDR3 coding sequence is TGTGCCAGCAGCCCAGGGGGGAGAACTGAAGCTTTCTTT. It yields the protein CASSPGGRTEAFF. Full variable domain (missing parts from reference TRBV7-3 and TRBJ1-1): GAGVSQTPSNKVTEKGKYVELRCDPISGHTALYWYRQSLGQGPEFLIYFQGTGAADDSGLPNDRFFAVRPEGSVSTLKIQRTERGDSAVYLCASSPGGRTEAFFGQGTRLTVV.